This record covers a single T cell receptor beta chain. Source study methods: Amplified reference gene primers provided the basis for estimating nucleated cell counts. The assay was immunoSEQ multiplex PCR, and TCRdb's table has in-frame clones only and misses some. V and J calls and clone size are as listed in that table; D and trimming were resolved from the DNA. The sample includes 270,000 or so clones, roughly 83% seen only once; the top ten take more than 1.1%. Seattle researchers signed up patients amid active infection and tracked them longitudinally. These data belong to a study of blood T cell repertoires in COVID-19. About the study: T cells, B-cell-depleted T cells, or PBMCs supplied cDNA or gDNA.

CDR1 KGHSH and CDR2 LQKENI come from the germline V gene. V was trimmed by 1 base and J by 2 bases, leaving 15 bases between them. CDR3 length: 17 amino acids. Sequencing was done on a sample of peripheral blood. The genes are TRBV18 and TRBJ2-1; tentative D call: TRBD1 (6 bases). This receptor was obtained from a human donor with COVID-19, enrolled during active disease. The donor label of this sample is uncertain. The CDR3 reads CASSPLLGQGTYNEQFF. CDR3 DNA: TGTGCCAGCTCACCACTTTTAGGTCAGGGGACCTACAATGAGCAGTTCTTC.